These T cell receptor beta chains were read from a single sample in a study of T cell responses to AZD1222 COVID-19 vaccine. The table came from immunoSEQ multiplex PCR; TCRdb's copy has only in-frame clones and leaves some out. The sample holds 150,000 or so clones, 88% seen once. The material sequenced was peripheral blood, taken on day 0 of AZD1222 vaccination. Source of these receptors: an adult in good health. Both conserved end residues are part of each CDR3. The order of the fields is clone size, J gene, V gene, D gene, CDR3 protein, CDR3 DNA. A D gene is named only where the DNA matches it firmly. Expanded clones are given a class, and other clones once, few, many or no size at all.

>NA|TRBJ1-2|TRBV5-4|NA
CASSLSAGANYGYTF
TGTGCCAGCAGCTTATCCGCAGGGGCTAACTATGGCTACACCTTC
>NA|TRBJ1-2|TRBV6-5|TRBD1
CASKTGGGNYGYTF
TGTGCCAGCAAGACAGGGGGAGGTAACTATGGCTACACCTTC
>once|TRBJ2-3|TRBV18|NA
CASSYLAGGTDTQYF
TGTGCCAGCTCCTACCTTGCAGGGGGCACAGATACGCAGTATTTT
>NA|TRBJ1-1|TRBV2|TRBD1
CASSINRGITEAFF
TGTGCCAGCAGTATTAACAGGGGGATCACTGAAGCTTTCTTT
>NA|TRBJ2-2|TRBV9|NA
CASSVVPGTGELFF
TGTGCCAGCAGCGTAGTTCCGGGGACCGGGGAGCTGTTTTTT
>NA|TRBJ1-5|TRBV10-1|NA
CASAGTRYSNQPQHF
TGCGCCAGCGCCGGGACAAGATATAGCAATCAGCCCCAGCATTTT
>NA|TRBJ2-2|TRBV27|NA
CASSQITNTGELFF
TGTGCCAGCAGCCAGATCACGAACACCGGGGAGCTGTTTTTT
>NA|TRBJ2-2|TRBV5-1|NA
CASSFGGEAGGELFF
TGCGCCAGCAGCTTCGGCGGAGAGGCGGGCGGGGAGCTGTTTTTT
>once|TRBJ2-5|TRBV3-1/TRBV3-2|NA
CASSLRSLADYQETQYF
TGTGCCAGCAGCCTCAGATCCCTAGCAGACTACCAAGAGACCCAGTACTTC
>NA|TRBJ1-4|TRBV5-1|NA
CASSHVGSSNEKLFF
TGCGCCAGCAGCCACGTGGGAAGCTCTAATGAAAAACTGTTTTTT
>NA|TRBJ1-6|TRBV30|NA
CAWSERVQSPLHF
TGTGCCTGGAGCGAGCGGGTTCAGTCACCCCTCCACTTT
>NA|TRBJ1-1|TRBV3-1/TRBV3-2|NA
CASSQDSWSTEAFF
TGTGCCAGCAGCCAGGACAGCTGGAGCACTGAAGCTTTCTTT
>NA|TRBJ2-5|TRBV5-6|NA
CASGGLRETQYF
TGTGCCAGCGGTGGACTTCGAGAGACCCAGTACTTC
>NA|TRBJ1-4|TRBV28|TRBD1
CASSSGQAEKLFF
TGTGCCAGCAGTTCGGGACAGGCCGAAAAACTGTTTTTT
>NA|TRBJ1-4|TRBV18|NA
CASSPGVGGDNEKLFF
TGTGCCAGCTCACCTGGCGTCGGGGGTGATAATGAAAAACTGTTTTTT
>NA|TRBJ2-3|TRBV6-2/TRBV6-3|NA
CASSSDSYTDTQYF
TGTGCCAGCAGTTCGGACTCATACACAGATACGCAGTATTTT
>NA|TRBJ1-5|TRBV5-1|NA
CASSFSGAPLWPQHF
TGCGCCAGCAGCTTTTCAGGGGCCCCCCTGTGGCCCCAGCATTTT
>NA|TRBJ1-2|TRBV28|NA
CASSLRLSNYGYTF
TGTGCCAGCAGTTTAAGGCTATCTAACTATGGCTACACCTTC
>NA|TRBJ1-2|TRBV2|NA
CASSDRGRGYTF
TGTGCCAGCAGTGACAGGGGAAGAGGCTACACCTTC
>NA|TRBJ1-2|TRBV5-1|TRBD1
CASSLGTGEFYGYTF
TGCGCCAGCAGCCTCGGGACAGGGGAATTCTATGGCTACACCTTC
>NA|TRBJ1-1|TRBV5-5|NA
CASSLFREHTEAFF
TGTGCCAGCAGCTTGTTCAGGGAACACACTGAAGCTTTCTTT
>NA|TRBJ1-2|TRBV11-2|NA
CASSLAVQGYGYTF
TGTGCCAGCAGCTTAGCGGTACAGGGCTATGGCTACACCTTC
>NA|TRBJ2-3|TRBV10-3|NA
CAISDSGSDTQYF
TGTGCCATCAGTGATTCGGGGTCAGATACGCAGTATTTT
>NA|TRBJ1-2|TRBV28|TRBD1
CASSGTGERYGYTF
TGTGCCAGCAGTGGGACAGGGGAGAGGTATGGCTACACCTTC
>NA|TRBJ1-4|TRBV29-1|NA
CSVEDKGGTNEKLFF
TGCAGCGTTGAAGATAAGGGGGGGACTAATGAAAAACTGTTTTTT
>NA|TRBJ1-2|TRBV12-3/TRBV12-4|NA
CASSGTDYGYTF
TGTGCCAGCAGCGGGACTGACTATGGCTACACCTTC
>NA|TRBJ2-5|TRBV7-2|NA
CASSPSRAGETQYF
TGTGCCAGCAGCCCTAGCCGGGCGGGGGAGACCCAGTACTTC
>NA|TRBJ2-2|TRBV28|NA
CASGLLRTGELFF
TGTGCCAGCGGGCTCCTGCGCACCGGGGAGCTGTTTTTT
>NA|TRBJ1-2|TRBV6-2/TRBV6-3|NA
CASSFGPHYGYTF
TGTGCCAGCAGTTTTGGACCGCACTATGGCTACACCTTC
>NA|TRBJ1-2|TRBV7-6|NA
CASSPSPGVYTF
TGTGCCAGCAGCCCCTCACCAGGGGTCTACACCTTC
>NA|TRBJ2-2|TRBV15|NA
CATGYDRNTGELFF
TGTGCCACCGGCTACGACAGGAACACCGGGGAGCTGTTTTTT
>once|TRBJ2-7|TRBV27|TRBD2
CASGLAGKTSYEQYF
TGTGCCAGCGGACTAGCGGGAAAAACCTCCTACGAGCAGTACTTC
>few|TRBJ2-7|TRBV19|NA
CASSIGGAGTYEQYF
TGTGCCAGTAGTATAGGCGGGGCAGGTACCTACGAGCAGTACTTC
>NA|TRBJ1-1|TRBV7-9|NA
CASSSQAGRNTEAFF
TGTGCCAGCAGCTCACAGGCTGGTAGGAACACTGAAGCTTTCTTT
>NA|TRBJ1-2|TRBV9|TRBD1
CASSVVPRLKPGQGALSYGYTF
TGTGCCAGCAGCGTAGTCCCCAGGCTTAAACCGGGACAGGGGGCGTTATCCTATGGCTACACCTTC
>NA|TRBJ2-5|TRBV7-7|NA
CASSAQGVVETQYF
TGTGCTAGCAGCGCTCAGGGTGTGGTGGAGACCCAGTACTTC
>once|TRBJ2-5|TRBV28|TRBD2
CASSPIRGGPGETQYF
TGTGCCAGCAGCCCCATACGGGGGGGGCCGGGGGAGACCCAGTACTTC
>NA|TRBJ1-2|TRBV28|NA
CASSLGTNYGYTF
TGTGCCAGCAGTTTGGGGACGAACTATGGCTACACCTTC
>NA|TRBJ1-6|TRBV11-1|NA
CASSFTGSNSPLHF
TGTGCCAGCAGCTTCACAGGGTCCAATTCACCCCTCCACTTT
>NA|TRBJ2-1|TRBV28|NA
CASSLSPGLGSSYNEQFF
TGTGCCAGCAGTTTGTCTCCAGGGCTGGGGAGCTCCTACAATGAGCAGTTCTTC
>NA|TRBJ1-5|TRBV6-1|NA
CASSELGHGQRTNQPQHF
TGTGCCAGCAGTGAACTAGGTCACGGACAGCGTACAAATCAGCCCCAGCATTTT
>NA|TRBJ1-1|TRBV14|NA
CASSQLGIGYTEAFF
TGTGCCAGCAGCCAATTGGGGATTGGGTACACTGAAGCTTTCTTT
>NA|TRBJ2-5|TRBV6-2/TRBV6-3|TRBD1
CASSYLTGTTETQYF
TGTGCCAGCAGTTACCTGACAGGGACAACGGAGACCCAGTACTTC
>NA|TRBJ2-1|TRBV28|TRBD2
CASATWTSGGDEQFF
TGTGCCAGCGCAACTTGGACTAGCGGGGGTGATGAGCAGTTCTTC
>NA|TRBJ1-2|TRBV10-3|NA
CAISESEAGYTF
TGTGCCATCAGTGAGTCGGAGGCTGGCTACACCTTC
>NA|TRBJ2-7|TRBV6-1|TRBD2
CASSERGGGAAEQYF
TGTGCCAGCAGTGAACGTGGCGGGGGGGCTGCCGAGCAGTACTTC
>NA|TRBJ1-1|TRBV14|NA
CASSQGRTSSAFF
TGTGCCAGCAGCCAGGGAAGGACCTCTTCAGCTTTCTTT
>NA|TRBJ1-2|TRBV29-1|NA
CSVVGDPRGYTF
TGCAGCGTTGTGGGGGACCCACGGGGCTACACCTTC
>NA|TRBJ2-3|TRBV9|NA
CASSVAPGGEGTDTQYF
TGTGCCAGCAGCGTAGCTCCCGGGGGAGAAGGCACAGATACGCAGTATTTT
>NA|TRBJ1-5|TRBV4-3|NA
CASSQDLMASPQHF
TGCGCCAGCAGCCAAGATTTAATGGCATCGCCCCAGCATTTT
>NA|TRBJ2-3|TRBV19|NA
CASSIGFKERGPDTQYF
TGTGCCAGTAGTATAGGGTTTAAGGAGAGAGGGCCAGATACGCAGTATTTT
>NA|TRBJ1-2|TRBV5-1|TRBD1
CASSLGTAKANYGYTF
TGCGCCAGCAGCCTGGGGACAGCCAAAGCTAACTATGGCTACACCTTC
>NA|TRBJ1-5|TRBV6-5|NA
CASRGQPLNQPQHF
TGTGCCAGCAGAGGACAGCCGCTCAATCAGCCCCAGCATTTT